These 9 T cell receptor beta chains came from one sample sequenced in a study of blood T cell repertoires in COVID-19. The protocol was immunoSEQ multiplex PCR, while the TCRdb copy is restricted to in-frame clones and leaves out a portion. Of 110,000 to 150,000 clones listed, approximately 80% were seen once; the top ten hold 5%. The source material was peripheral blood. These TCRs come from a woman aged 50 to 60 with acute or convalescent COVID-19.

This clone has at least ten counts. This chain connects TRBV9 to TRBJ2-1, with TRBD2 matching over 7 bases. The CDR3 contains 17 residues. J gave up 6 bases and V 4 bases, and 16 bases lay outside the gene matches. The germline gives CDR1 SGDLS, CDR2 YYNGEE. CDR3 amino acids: CASSPPSVTWGGNEQFF. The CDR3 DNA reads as TGTGCCAGCAGCCCGCCGTCGGTCACGTGGGGGGGCAATGAGCAGTTCTTC.

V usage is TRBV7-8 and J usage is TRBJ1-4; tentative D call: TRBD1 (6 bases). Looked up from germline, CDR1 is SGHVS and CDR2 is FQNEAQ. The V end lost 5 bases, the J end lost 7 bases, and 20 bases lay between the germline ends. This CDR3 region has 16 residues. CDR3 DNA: TGTGCCAGCAGCCGAAATGAACAGGGTTTGGGTGAAAAACTGTTTTTT. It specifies CASSRNEQGLGEKLFF.

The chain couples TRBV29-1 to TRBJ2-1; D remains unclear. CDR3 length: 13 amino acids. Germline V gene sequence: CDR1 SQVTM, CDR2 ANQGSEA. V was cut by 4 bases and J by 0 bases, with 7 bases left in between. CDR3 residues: CSVALSSYNEQFF. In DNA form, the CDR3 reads TGCAGCGTTGCTCTAAGCTCCTACAATGAGCAGTTCTTC.

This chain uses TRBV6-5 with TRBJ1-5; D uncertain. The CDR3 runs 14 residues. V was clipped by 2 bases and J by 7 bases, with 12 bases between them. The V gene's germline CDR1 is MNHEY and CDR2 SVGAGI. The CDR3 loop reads CASSYGREGQPQHF. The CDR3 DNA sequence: TGTGCCAGCAGTTACGGGAGGGAAGGGCAGCCCCAGCATTTT.

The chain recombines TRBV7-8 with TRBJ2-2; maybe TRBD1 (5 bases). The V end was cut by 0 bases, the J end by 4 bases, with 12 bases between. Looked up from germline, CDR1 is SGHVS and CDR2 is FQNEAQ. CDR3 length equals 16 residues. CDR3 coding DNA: TGTGCCAGCAGCTTAGCATTGCAGGGCATCACCGGGGAGCTGTTTTTT. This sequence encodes CASSLALQGITGELFF.

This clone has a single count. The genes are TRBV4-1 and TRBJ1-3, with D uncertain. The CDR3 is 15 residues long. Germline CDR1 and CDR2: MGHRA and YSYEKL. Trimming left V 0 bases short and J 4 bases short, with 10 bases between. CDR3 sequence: CASSQDDPGGNTIYF. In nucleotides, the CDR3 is TGCGCCAGCAGCCAAGATGATCCAGGAGGAAACACCATATATTTT.

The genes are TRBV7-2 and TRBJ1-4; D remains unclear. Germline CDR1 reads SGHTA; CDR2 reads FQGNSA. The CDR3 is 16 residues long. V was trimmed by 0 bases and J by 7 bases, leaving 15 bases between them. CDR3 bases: TGTGCCAGCAGCTTAGCGCATAGTTCGGGATCTGAAAAACTGTTTTTT. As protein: CASSLAHSSGSEKLFF.

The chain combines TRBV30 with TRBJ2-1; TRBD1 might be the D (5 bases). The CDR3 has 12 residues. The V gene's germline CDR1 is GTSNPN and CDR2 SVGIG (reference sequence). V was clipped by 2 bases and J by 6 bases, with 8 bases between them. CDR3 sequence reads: CAWSSQGNEQFF. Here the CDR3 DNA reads TGTGCCTGGAGTAGCCAGGGCAATGAGCAGTTCTTC.

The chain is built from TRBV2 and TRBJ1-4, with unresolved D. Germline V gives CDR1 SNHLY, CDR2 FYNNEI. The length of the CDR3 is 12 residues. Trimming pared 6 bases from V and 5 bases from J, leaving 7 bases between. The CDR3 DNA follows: TGTGCCAGCAGGCAGAAAAATGAAAAACTGTTTTTT. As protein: CASRQKNEKLFF.